These T cell receptor beta chains were read from a single sample in a study of blood T cell repertoires in COVID-19. Data came from immunoSEQ multiplex PCR; TCRdb stores just in-frame clones and leaves some out. The sample includes 300,000 to 400,000 clones, roughly 88% of them seen just once. The specimen was PBMCs or T cells enriched from blood (not recorded which). These receptors were obtained from a man under 40 who had recovered from COVID-19. Each CDR3 is given with its conserved first and last residue. Each record gives: D gene, V gene, J gene, clone size, CDR3 protein, CDR3 DNA. A D gene is named only where the DNA matches it firmly. Rows may omit the clone size; those that give it use once, few, many or a size class.

D: TRBD1
V: TRBV6-5
J: TRBJ1-6
size: NA
CDR3: CASSLGGQINSPLHF
DNA: TGTGCCAGCAGTTTAGGGGGACAGATTAATTCACCCCTCCACTTT

D: NA
V: TRBV5-1
J: TRBJ2-7
size: once
CDR3: CASSLDGIYYEQYF
DNA: TGCGCCAGCAGCTTGGACGGGATATACTACGAGCAGTACTTC

D: TRBD2
V: TRBV11-2
J: TRBJ2-1
size: NA
CDR3: CASSLPSGGGYNEQFF
DNA: TGTGCCAGCAGCCTCCCTAGCGGGGGGGGGTACAATGAGCAGTTCTTC

D: NA
V: TRBV7-9
J: TRBJ2-5
size: once
CDR3: CASSLKGRETQYF
DNA: TGTGCCAGCAGCTTGAAGGGGCGTGAGACCCAGTACTTC

D: NA
V: TRBV6-5
J: TRBJ2-1
size: NA
CDR3: CASSYSRGLGKFF
DNA: TGTGCCAGCAGTTACTCTCGGGGGTTGGGGAAGTTCTTC

D: NA
V: TRBV28
J: TRBJ1-5
size: NA
CDR3: CASSWTAGFRHQPQHF
DNA: TGTGCCAGCAGCTGGACTGCGGGGTTCCGACATCAGCCCCAGCATTTT

D: TRBD1
V: TRBV7-8
J: TRBJ1-4
size: NA
CDR3: CASSLSVRGPLGRGRSNEKLFF
DNA: TGTGCCAGCAGCTTAAGCGTTAGGGGGCCCCTCGGGAGGGGGCGATCTAATGAAAAACTGTTTTTT

D: TRBD2
V: TRBV19
J: TRBJ2-2
size: NA
CDR3: CASRLAGGTGELFF
DNA: TGTGCCAGCCGACTAGCGGGGGGCACCGGGGAGCTGTTTTTT

D: NA
V: TRBV5-6
J: TRBJ1-1
size: NA
CDR3: CASSPGNTEAFF
DNA: TGTGCCAGCAGCCCAGGGAACACTGAAGCTTTCTTT

D: NA
V: TRBV6-7
J: TRBJ2-7
size: NA
CDR3: CASRTKIDLEQYF
DNA: TGTGCCAGCAGAACTAAAATAGACCTCGAGCAGTACTTC

D: NA
V: TRBV9
J: TRBJ1-2
size: NA
CDR3: CASNSPLDTLNYGYTF
DNA: TGTGCCAGCAACAGTCCCTTGGACACGCTAAACTATGGCTACACCTTC

D: TRBD1
V: TRBV7-9
J: TRBJ1-6
size: NA
CDR3: CASSPGQGASYNSPLHF
DNA: TGTGCCAGCAGCCCGGGACAGGGGGCCTCCTATAATTCACCCCTCCACTTT

D: NA
V: TRBV3-1/TRBV3-2
J: TRBJ2-3
size: NA
CDR3: CASSQDGPSVADTQYF
DNA: TGTGCCAGCAGCCAAGATGGTCCTAGCGTGGCAGATACGCAGTATTTT

D: NA
V: TRBV3-1/TRBV3-2
J: TRBJ1-4
size: NA
CDR3: CASSQAGMATNEKLFF
DNA: TGTGCCAGCAGCCAAGCCGGTATGGCAACTAATGAAAAACTGTTTTTT

D: NA
V: TRBV5-1
J: TRBJ2-1
size: NA
CDR3: CASSLRPGGGNEQFF
DNA: TGCGCCAGCAGCTTGCGTCCTGGGGGCGGGAATGAGCAGTTCTTC

D: NA
V: TRBV4-1
J: TRBJ1-4
size: NA
CDR3: CASSQDRRASNEKLFF
DNA: TGCGCCAGCAGCCAAGATCGGAGGGCGTCTAATGAAAAACTGTTTTTT

D: NA
V: TRBV6-5
J: TRBJ1-6
size: NA
CDR3: CASSYSAGYNSPLHF
DNA: TGTGCCAGCAGTTACTCGGCAGGGTATAATTCACCCCTCCACTTT

D: NA
V: TRBV21-1
J: TRBJ2-7
size: NA
CDR3: CASSAAGPYEQYF
DNA: TGTGCCAGCAGTGCGGCAGGGCCCTACGAGCAGTACTTC

D: NA
V: TRBV2
J: TRBJ1-1
size: once
CDR3: CASSFMNTEAFF
DNA: TGTGCCAGCAGTTTCATGAACACTGAAGCTTTCTTT

D: NA
V: TRBV9
J: TRBJ2-7
size: NA
CDR3: CASSVDMNPTRQYF
DNA: TGTGCCAGCAGCGTGGACATGAACCCTACGCGGCAGTACTTC

D: TRBD2
V: TRBV5-1
J: TRBJ2-1
size: NA
CDR3: CASSLGGSSYNEQFF
DNA: TGCGCCAGCAGCTTGGGCGGGAGCTCCTACAATGAGCAGTTCTTC

D: NA
V: TRBV18
J: TRBJ2-7
size: NA
CDR3: CASSPGGVGYEQYF
DNA: TGTGCCAGCTCACCGGGCGGGGTTGGCTACGAGCAGTACTTC

D: NA
V: TRBV5-1
J: TRBJ2-5
size: once
CDR3: CASSLEGVGGETQYF
DNA: TGCGCCAGCAGCTTGGAAGGGGTGGGGGGAGAGACCCAGTACTTC

D: TRBD1
V: TRBV11-2
J: TRBJ2-3
size: NA
CDR3: CASSSRPDRVTDTQYF
DNA: TGTGCCAGCAGCTCTCGACCTGACAGGGTCACAGATACGCAGTATTTT

D: NA
V: TRBV5-8
J: TRBJ1-2
size: once
CDR3: CASSVGMGLNYGYTF
DNA: TGTGCCAGCAGCGTTGGTATGGGACTTAACTATGGCTACACCTTC

D: TRBD1
V: TRBV19
J: TRBJ1-1
size: NA
CDR3: CASSMGQLNTEAFF
DNA: TGTGCCAGTAGTATGGGACAGCTGAACACTGAAGCTTTCTTT

D: NA
V: TRBV27
J: TRBJ1-5
size: once
CDR3: CANQDRSGSFRNQPQHF
DNA: TGTGCCAACCAGGACAGAAGCGGGAGCTTTAGGAATCAGCCCCAGCATTTT

D: NA
V: TRBV7-9
J: TRBJ1-2
size: NA
CDR3: CASSLVGPYGYTF
DNA: TGTGCCAGCAGCTTAGTGGGGCCCTATGGCTACACCTTC

D: NA
V: TRBV11-1
J: TRBJ1-4
size: NA
CDR3: CASSIATNEKLFF
DNA: TGTGCCAGCAGTATTGCAACTAATGAAAAACTGTTTTTT

D: NA
V: TRBV4-1
J: TRBJ1-5
size: few
CDR3: CASSPTGSNWSNQPQHF
DNA: TGCGCCAGCAGCCCAACAGGGTCGAATTGGAGCAATCAGCCCCAGCATTTT

D: TRBD1
V: TRBV3-1/TRBV3-2
J: TRBJ2-7
size: NA
CDR3: CAPPRRPPGQGPYEQYF
DNA: TGTGCCCCACCCAGGAGGCCGCCGGGACAGGGGCCTTACGAGCAGTACTTC